The T cell receptor (beta chain) under discussion was sequenced for a study of OX40 agonist ivuxolimab in advanced cancers. The wider study: The patients received agonistic anti-OX40 (CD134) antibody ivuxolimab. Partial response was recorded in three patients: one hepatocellular carcinoma and two cutaneous melanoma cases.

Assay: immunoSEQ multiplex PCR; the TCRdb copy retains only in-frame clones and omits some. The table records about 45,000 clones, just under 95% of them present only once. Study outcomes and limitations: The CD4+ and CD8+ T cells in the blood had expanded clonally by week 6 at 0.1 to 3.0 mg/kg.

Germline values: CDR1 MGHRA, CDR2 YSYEKL. Trimming removed 1 base from V and 3 bases from J, with 23 bases in between. The length of the CDR3 is 19 residues. As to this clone: Its antigen remains unknown.

This sequence joins TRBV4-1 and TRBJ2-3; TRBD1 might be the D (6 bases). The source is an adult with an advanced solid tumor such as melanoma, head and neck, liver or kidney cancer. Sequencing used CD4+ or CD8+ T cells sorted from blood, obtained in a trial of the OX40 agonist ivuxolimab. The CDR3 region is CASSQVPISGAMTTDTQYF. DNA of the CDR3: TGCGCCAGCAGCCAAGTGCCTATCTCAGGGGCTATGACGACAGATACGCAGTATTTT.